This record concerns one T cell receptor beta chain sequence. This clone was counted a single time. What antigen it recognizes has not been identified. No quality values exist for individual bases; no much larger clone is one base distant. In light of the paper, this sample's time point label describes: about 28 days (+/-7) after the second vaccine dose. AZD1222 recipients with second doses at about 4 weeks or about 12 weeks were pooled, because spike-specific TCR depth and breadth did not differ between schedules. Vaccinee samples were obtained from the UK trials COV001 and COV002, which included a single-blind randomized controlled phase 2/3 trial of AZD1222 (ChAdOx1 nCoV-19) in healthy adults. For TCRbeta chain sequencing, PBMC samples from trial participants were taken at day 0 and at day 28 after the second dose. The CDR3, from cysteine to phenylalanine, totals 14 residues. The retained sequence is limited to the CDR3, 42 bases, with the frame set at the first base. Clipping removes 8 bases from V and 1 base from J, with 7 as the unmatched junction base count. Per the germline V gene, MDHEN is the CDR1 and SYDVKM is the CDR2.

The sample originates from a study of T cell responses to AZD1222 COVID-19 vaccine (dated by TCRdb to the early 2020s). Broadly, across the study: TCR sequencing covered fewer than 250 trial participants: nearly 210 given two doses of AZD1222 and 26 given two doses of MenACWY control vaccine. Trial participants were enrolled into age subgroups of 18-55, 56-69 and 70-plus years, which contained 148, 28 and 57 TCR-sequenced participants, respectively.

The CDR3 regions of human TCRbeta chains were subjected to immunosequencing. The study's own analysis went as follows. Repertoire TCRs were matched against a reference library of SARS-CoV-2-specific TCRs generated with the MIRA antigen-specificity platform. Breadth was defined as the fraction of unique TCRs that were SARS-CoV-2-associated. Depth was defined as the fraction of total T cells that were SARS-CoV-2-associated. Each spike-specific TCR was assigned to its reactive spike region and to a CD4 or CD8 class using the MIRA data. Log10-transformed breadth and depth values were compared by one-way ANOVA with Sidak's multiple comparisons tests. The table was pulled from immuneACCESS by TCRdb, which kept in-frame rearrangements only. Such tables lose some clones; where checked, under half of the loss comes from unresolved V genes, and the rest has no known cause. Clone size and the V and J calls come from that table; the DNA yielded D and trimming. The sample table records about 180,000 clones; roughly 88% of these occur just once. Jointly, the top ten make up more than 9% of the sample.

Here is what the overall study found, with its caveats: After two AZD1222 doses, both the breadth and the depth of spike-specific TCRs were significantly higher than at day 0 and than in MenACWY recipients. Participants were mostly white British and included more females than males, and it was suggested by the authors that clonal diversity may have been underestimated. No day 14 peak-response samples were available, so repertoires were characterized only after the peak T cell response. Vaccine-associated CD4 TCRs spanned the whole spike protein, with dominant responses in regions 160-218 and 743-854. In the small 56-69-year group, the increase in depth fell short of significance, most likely because of low power. Conclusions about previously exposed vaccinees were limited because only five to seven AZD1222 recipients were SARS-CoV-2 seropositive at baseline. Epitopes outside the regions mutated in the B.1.351 and B.1.1.7 variants were reportedly recognized by nearly half of the unique spike-specific TCRs.

Recombination joined TRBV28 with TRBJ2-7; TRBD1 fits 8 bases in the junction. This specimen was peripheral blood, taken 28 days after the second AZD1222 dose. The sequence came from an adult who received the AZD1222 COVID-19 vaccine. The DNA reads TGTGCCAGCCTACCGGACAGGGCTTCCTACGAGCAGTACTTC. Translated, it gives CASLPDRASYEQYF. Reference TRBV28 and TRBJ2-7 proteins supply the regions before and after the CDR3; the full variable domain is: DVKVTQSSRYLVKRTGEKVFLECVQDMDHENMFWYRQDPGLGLRLIYFSYDVKMKEKGDIPEGYSVSREKKERFSLILESASTNQTSMYLCASLPDRASYEQYFGPGTRLTVT.